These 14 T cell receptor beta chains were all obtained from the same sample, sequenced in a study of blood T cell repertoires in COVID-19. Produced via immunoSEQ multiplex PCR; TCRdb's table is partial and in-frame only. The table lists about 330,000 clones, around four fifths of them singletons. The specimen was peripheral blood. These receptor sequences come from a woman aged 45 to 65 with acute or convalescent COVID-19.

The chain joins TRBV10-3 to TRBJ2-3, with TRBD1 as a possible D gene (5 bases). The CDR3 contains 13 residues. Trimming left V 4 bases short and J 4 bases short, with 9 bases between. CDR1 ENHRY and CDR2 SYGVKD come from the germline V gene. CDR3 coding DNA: TGTGCCATCAGTGTAGGGGCGGCAGATACGCAGTATTTT. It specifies CAISVGAADTQYF.

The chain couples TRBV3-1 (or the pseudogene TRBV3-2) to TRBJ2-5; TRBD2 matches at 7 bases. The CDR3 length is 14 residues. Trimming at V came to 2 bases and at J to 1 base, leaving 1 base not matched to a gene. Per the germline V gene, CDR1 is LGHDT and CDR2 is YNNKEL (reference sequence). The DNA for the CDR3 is TGTGCCAGCAGCCAATCGGGGGGCCAAGAGACCCAGTACTTC. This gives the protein CASSQSGGQETQYF.

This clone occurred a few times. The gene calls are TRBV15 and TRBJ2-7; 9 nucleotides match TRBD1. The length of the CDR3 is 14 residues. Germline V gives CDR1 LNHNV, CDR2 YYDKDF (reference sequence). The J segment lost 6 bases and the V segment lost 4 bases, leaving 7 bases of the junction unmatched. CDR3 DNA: TGTGCCACCAGCATTAACAGGGGGCTGGGCGAGCAGTACTTC. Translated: CATSINRGLGEQYF.

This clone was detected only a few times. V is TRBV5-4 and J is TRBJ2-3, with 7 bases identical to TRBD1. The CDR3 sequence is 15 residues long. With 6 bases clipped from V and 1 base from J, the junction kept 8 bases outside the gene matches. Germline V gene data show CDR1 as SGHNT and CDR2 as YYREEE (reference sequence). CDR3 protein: CASTPGTERTDTQYF. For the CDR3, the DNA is TGTGCCAGCACCCCTGGGACAGAGCGCACAGATACGCAGTATTTT.

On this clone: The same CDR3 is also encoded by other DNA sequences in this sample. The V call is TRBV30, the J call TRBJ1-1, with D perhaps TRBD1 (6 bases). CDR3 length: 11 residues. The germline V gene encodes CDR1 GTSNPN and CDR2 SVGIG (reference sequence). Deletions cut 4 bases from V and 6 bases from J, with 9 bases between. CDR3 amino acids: CAWNRVAEAFF. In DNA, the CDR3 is TGTGCCTGGAACAGGGTGGCTGAAGCTTTCTTT.

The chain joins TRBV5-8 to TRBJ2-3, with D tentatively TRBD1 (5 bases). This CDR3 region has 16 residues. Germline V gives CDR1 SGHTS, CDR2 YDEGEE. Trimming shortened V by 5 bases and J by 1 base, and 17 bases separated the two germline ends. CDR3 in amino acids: CASRNRGSRGTDTQYF. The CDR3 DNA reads TGTGCCAGCAGGAATAGGGGCAGTAGGGGCACAGATACGCAGTATTTT.

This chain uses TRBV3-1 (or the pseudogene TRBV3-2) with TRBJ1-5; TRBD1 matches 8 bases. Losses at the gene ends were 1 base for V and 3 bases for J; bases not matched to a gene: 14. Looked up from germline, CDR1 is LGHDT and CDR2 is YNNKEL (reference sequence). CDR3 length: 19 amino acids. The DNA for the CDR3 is TGTGCCAGCAGCCAAGGGATGCGGTCAGGGGGCGTATTCAATCAGCCCCAGCATTTT. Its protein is CASSQGMRSGGVFNQPQHF.

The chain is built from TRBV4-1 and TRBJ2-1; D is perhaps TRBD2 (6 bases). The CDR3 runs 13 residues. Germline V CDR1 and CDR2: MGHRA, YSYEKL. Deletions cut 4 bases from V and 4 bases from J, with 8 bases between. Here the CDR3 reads CASSRGVYNEQFF. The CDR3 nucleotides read TGCGCCAGCAGCCGCGGGGTTTACAATGAGCAGTTCTTC.

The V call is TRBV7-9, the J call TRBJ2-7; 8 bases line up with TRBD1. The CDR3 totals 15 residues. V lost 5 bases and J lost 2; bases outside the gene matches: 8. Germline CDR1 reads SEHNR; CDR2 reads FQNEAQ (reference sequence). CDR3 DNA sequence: TGTGCCAGCAGCGTAGGTGGGACAGGCGCCTACGAGCAGTACGTC. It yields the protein CASSVGGTGAYEQYV.

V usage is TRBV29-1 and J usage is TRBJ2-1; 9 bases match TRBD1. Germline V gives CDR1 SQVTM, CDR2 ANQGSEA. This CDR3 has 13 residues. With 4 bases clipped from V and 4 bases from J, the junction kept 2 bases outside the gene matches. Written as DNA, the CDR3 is TGCAGCGTTGGACAGGGGGATTACAATGAGCAGTTCTTC. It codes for CSVGQGDYNEQFF.

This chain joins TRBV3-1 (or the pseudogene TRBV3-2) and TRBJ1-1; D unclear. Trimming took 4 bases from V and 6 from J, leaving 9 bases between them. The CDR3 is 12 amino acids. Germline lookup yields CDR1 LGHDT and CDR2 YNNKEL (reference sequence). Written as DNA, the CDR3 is TGTGCCAGCAGCCCCCACGAGGCTGAAGCTTTCTTT. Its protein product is CASSPHEAEAFF.

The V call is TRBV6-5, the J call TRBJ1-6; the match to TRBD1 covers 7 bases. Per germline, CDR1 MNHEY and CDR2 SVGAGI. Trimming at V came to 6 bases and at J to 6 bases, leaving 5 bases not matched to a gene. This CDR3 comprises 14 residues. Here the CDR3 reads CASSSGQPNSPLHF. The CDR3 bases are TGTGCCAGCAGCTCGGGACAGCCTAATTCACCCCTCCACTTT.

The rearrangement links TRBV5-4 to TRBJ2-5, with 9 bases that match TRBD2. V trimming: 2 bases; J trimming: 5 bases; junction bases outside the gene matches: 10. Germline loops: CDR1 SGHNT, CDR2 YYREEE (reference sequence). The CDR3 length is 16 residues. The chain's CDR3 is CASSFVAREGRETQYF. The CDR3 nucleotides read TGTGCCAGCAGCTTCGTCGCGCGGGAGGGCCGGGAGACCCAGTACTTC.

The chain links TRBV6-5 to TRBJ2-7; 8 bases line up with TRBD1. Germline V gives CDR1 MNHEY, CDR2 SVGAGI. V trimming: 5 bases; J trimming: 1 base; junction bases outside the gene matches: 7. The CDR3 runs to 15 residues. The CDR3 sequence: CASSHRQGKSYEQYV. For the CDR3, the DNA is TGTGCCAGCAGTCATCGACAGGGGAAGTCCTACGAGCAGTACGTC.